Presented here are 14 T cell receptor beta chains from one specimen sequenced in a study of CD4 and CD8 cells across lung adenocarcinoma regions. MiXCR, run by TCRdb on the PCR reads, gives a single entry per CDR3 protein. The repertoire holds tens of thousands of distinct CDR3 sequences, 45% to 50% seen once, with about 44% in the top ten. The source material was CD8+ T cells from the center of a lung tumor. Receptors were obtained from a male donor with lung adenocarcinoma. The CD4 and CD8 labels of this study may be unreliable.

The chain couples TRBV6-5 to TRBJ2-1, with unresolved D. The germline V gene has CDR1 MNHEY and CDR2 SVGAGI. V was shortened by 0 bases and J by 7 bases, with 13 bases between the two germline ends. CDR3 length: 15 amino acids. CDR3 residues: CASSYSLARENEQFF. The CDR3 coding sequence is TGTGCCAGCAGTTACTCGTTGGCCCGAGAAAATGAGCAGTTCTTC.

This chain uses TRBV6-1 with TRBJ2-3; 7 positions agree with TRBD2. This CDR3 contains 14 residues. Germline lookup yields CDR1 MNHNS and CDR2 SASEGT. This CDR3 is CAGSGRGEVDTQYF. In nucleotides, the CDR3 is TGTGCGGGCAGTGGACGGGGGGAGGTAGATACGCAGTATTTT.

This clonotype was counted at least ten times. A read error may be the cause here, since a much bigger clone is one base away. V gene TRBV6-5 combines with J gene TRBJ2-5; a weak D match, TRBD1 (6 bases). Trimming took 0 bases from V and 11 from J, leaving 16 bases between them. The CDR3 sequence is 14 residues long. CDR1 and CDR2 (germline): MNHEY, SVGAGI. CDR3 nucleotide sequence: TGTGCCAGCAGTTACTCGGGGGCCTACAATGAGCAGTACTTC. It translates to CASSYSGAYNEQYF.

This chain links TRBV28 with TRBJ1-1, with D uncertain. Germline-derived CDR1 and CDR2 are MDHEN and SYDVKM. V lost 2 bases, J lost 4 bases, and 8 bases lay in between. The CDR3 length is 13 residues. As DNA, the CDR3 is TGTGCCAGCAGTTTAGGGATTTCCACTGAAGCTTTCTTT. This sequence encodes CASSLGISTEAFF.

With regard to this clonotype: At one boundary the junction diverges from the germline segment, which might be a read error. This chain links TRBV6-1 with TRBJ2-3, with D maybe TRBD2 (5 bases). Germline V lookup: CDR1 MNHNS, CDR2 SASEGT. This CDR3 is 15 amino acids long. As DNA, the CDR3 is TGTGCCCGGAGCGGCCGGCCTGTGAGCACAGATACGCAGTTTTTT. This sequence encodes CARSGRPVSTDTQFF.

The rearrangement links TRBV3-1 to TRBJ2-3; D gene ambiguous. In germline, CDR1 is LGHDT, CDR2 YNNKEL (reference sequence). Trimming removed 4 bases at V and 0 bases at J, with 17 bases between. The CDR3 length is 17 residues. The CDR3 DNA follows: TGTGCCAGCAGCCTTTTCGGCGTTGGTACTAGCACAGATACGCAGTATTTT. This gives the protein CASSLFGVGTSTDTQYF.

This clonotype was seen a handful of times. The chain joins TRBV6-1 to TRBJ2-1; TRBD2 aligns across 8 bases. Per germline, CDR1 MNHNS and CDR2 SASEGT. Unmatched junction bases numbered 11, after V lost 6 bases and J lost 4 bases. The CDR3 has 16 residues. In nucleotides, the CDR3 is TGTGCCAGCAGAAGAACTCTAGCGGGCGGTTACAATGAGCAGTTCTTC. Its translation: CASRRTLAGGYNEQFF.

This chain uses TRBV6-1 with TRBJ2-6, with TRBD2 matching 14 bases. V lost 6 bases, J lost 0 bases, and 4 bases stayed unmatched. CDR3 length: 18 residues. Germline V gene sequence: CDR1 MNHNS, CDR2 SASEGT. The CDR3 protein is CASSRTSGRSSGANVLTF. In DNA form, the CDR3 reads TGTGCCAGCAGCAGGACTAGCGGGAGGTCCTCTGGGGCCAACGTCCTGACTTTC.

This clonotype was found many times. V gene TRBV28 combines with J gene TRBJ2-1; no firm D call. V gave up 4 bases and J gave up 8 bases, with 15 bases separating them. The CDR3 loop spans 14 amino acids. The germline V gene encodes CDR1 MDHEN and CDR2 SYDVKM. The CDR3 DNA reads TGTGCCAGCAGTTCCGGAACCCCGCGGCATGAGCAGTTCTTC. This sequence encodes CASSSGTPRHEQFF. The whole variable domain, remainder taken from reference TRBV28 and TRBJ2-1, is DVKVTQSSRYLVKRTGEKVFLECVQDMDHENMFWYRQDPGLGLRLIYFSYDVKMKEKGDIPEGYSVSREKKERFSLILESASTNQTSMYLCASSSGTPRHEQFFGPGTRLTVL.

The chain carries TRBV12-3 or TRBV12-4 and TRBJ2-1; no definite D call. There are 16 residues in the CDR3. V was trimmed by 4 bases and J by 0 bases, leaving 13 bases between them. CDR3 sequence (DNA): TGTGCCAGCAGTTCCCCCGGCTTCAGCTCCTACAATGAGCAGTTCTTC. Translated, it gives CASSSPGFSSYNEQFF.

Note on this clonotype: The junction departs from the called germline gene at one end, perhaps through a read error. The genes are TRBV6-5 and TRBJ1-2, with 10 bases that match TRBD1. In germline, CDR1 is MNHEY, CDR2 SVGAGI. The CDR3 covers 15 residues. Here the CDR3 reads CASSHLTGGNSGYTF. The CDR3 DNA follows: TGTGCCAGCAGTCACTTGACAGGGGGCAACTCTGGCTACACCTTC.

This clonotype was detected a few times. The rearrangement links TRBV7-2 to TRBJ2-1; D unresolved. The J call may not be correct, given that the DNA end is closer to TRBJ2-7. CDR1 is SGHTA, CDR2 FQGNSA, per germline. This CDR3 has 11 amino acids. In DNA, the CDR3 is TGTGCCAGCAGCGGAAATACCGAGCAGTACTTC. Translating it yields CASSGNTEQYF.

Comments on this clonotype: An end of the junction does not agree with germline; a read error may underlie this. V usage is TRBV9 and J usage is TRBJ2-5, with TRBD2 identical over 9 bases. Germline V lookup: CDR1 SGDLS, CDR2 YYNGEE. There are 17 residues in the CDR3. In nucleotides, the CDR3 is TGTGCCAGCAGCGTGCTCCCTCGGGCGGGAGGGGCAGAGACGCAGTACTTC. This sequence encodes CASSVLPRAGGAETQYF.

This clonotype was found many times. CDR3 coding DNA: TGTGCCAGCAGTCTCGCTTTGGGACTAGGATTCACAGATACGCAGTATTTT. Protein: CASSLALGLGFTDTQYF. V is TRBV27 and J is TRBJ2-3; TRBD2 aligns across 8 bases. Trimming at V came to 5 bases and at J to 2 bases, leaving 12 bases not matched to a gene. Germline-derived CDR1 and CDR2 are MNHEY and SMNVEV (reference sequence). The length of the CDR3 is 17 residues.